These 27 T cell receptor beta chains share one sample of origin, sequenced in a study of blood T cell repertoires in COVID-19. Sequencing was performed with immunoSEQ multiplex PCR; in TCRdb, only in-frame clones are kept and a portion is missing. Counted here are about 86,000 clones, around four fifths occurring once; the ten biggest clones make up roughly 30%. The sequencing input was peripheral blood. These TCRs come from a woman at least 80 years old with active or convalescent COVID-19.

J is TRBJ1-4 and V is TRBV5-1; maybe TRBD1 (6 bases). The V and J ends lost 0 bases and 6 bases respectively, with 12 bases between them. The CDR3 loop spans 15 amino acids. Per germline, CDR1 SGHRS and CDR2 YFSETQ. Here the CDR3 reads CASSLDRVDDEKLFF. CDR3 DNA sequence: TGCGCCAGCAGCTTGGACAGGGTGGACGATGAAAAACTGTTTTTT.

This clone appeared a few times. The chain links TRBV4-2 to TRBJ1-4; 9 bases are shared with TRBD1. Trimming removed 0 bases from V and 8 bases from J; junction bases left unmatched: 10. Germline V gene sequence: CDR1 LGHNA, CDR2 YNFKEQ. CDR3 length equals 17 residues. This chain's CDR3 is CASSQDPGQGIEEKLFF. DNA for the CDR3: TGTGCCAGCAGCCAAGACCCGGGACAGGGTATTGAGGAAAAACTGTTTTTT.

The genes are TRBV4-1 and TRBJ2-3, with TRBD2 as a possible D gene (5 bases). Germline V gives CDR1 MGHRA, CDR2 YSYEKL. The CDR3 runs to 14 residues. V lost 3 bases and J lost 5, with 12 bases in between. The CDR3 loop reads CASSHLAAGDTQYF. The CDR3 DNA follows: TGCGCCAGCAGCCACCTGGCCGCGGGAGATACGCAGTATTTT.

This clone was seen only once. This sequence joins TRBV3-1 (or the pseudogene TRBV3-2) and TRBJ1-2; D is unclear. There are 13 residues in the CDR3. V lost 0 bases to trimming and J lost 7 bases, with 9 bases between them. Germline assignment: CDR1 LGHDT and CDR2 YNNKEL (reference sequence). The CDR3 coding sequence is TGTGCCAGCAGCCAAGATCTCGGGTTTGGCTACACCTTC. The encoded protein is CASSQDLGFGYTF.

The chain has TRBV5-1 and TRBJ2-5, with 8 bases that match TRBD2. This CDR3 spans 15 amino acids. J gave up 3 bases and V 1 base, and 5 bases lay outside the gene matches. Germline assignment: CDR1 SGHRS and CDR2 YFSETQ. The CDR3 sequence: CASSLQTGGEETQYF. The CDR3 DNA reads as TGCGCCAGCAGCTTGCAGACGGGAGGGGAAGAGACCCAGTACTTC.

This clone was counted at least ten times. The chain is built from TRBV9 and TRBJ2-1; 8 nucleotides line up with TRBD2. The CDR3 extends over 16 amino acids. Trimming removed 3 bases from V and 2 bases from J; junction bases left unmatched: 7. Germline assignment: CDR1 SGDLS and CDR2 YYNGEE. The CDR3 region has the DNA TGTGCCAGCAGCGCATATAGCGGGATGACCTACAATGAGCAGTTCTTC. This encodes CASSAYSGMTYNEQFF.

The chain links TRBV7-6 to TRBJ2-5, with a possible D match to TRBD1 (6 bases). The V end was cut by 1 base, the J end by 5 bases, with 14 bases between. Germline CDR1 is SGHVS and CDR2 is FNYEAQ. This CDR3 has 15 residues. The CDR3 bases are TGTGCCAGCAGCTTAGGAGGACAAGGGGGTGAGACCCAGTACTTC. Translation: CASSLGGQGGETQYF.

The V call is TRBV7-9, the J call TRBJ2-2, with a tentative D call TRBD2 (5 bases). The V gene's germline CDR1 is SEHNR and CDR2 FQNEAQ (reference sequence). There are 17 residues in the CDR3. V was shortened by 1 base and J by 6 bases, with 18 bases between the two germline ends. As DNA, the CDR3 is TGTGCCAGCAGCTTAGGGGCAGGAGGAGGCTTCGCCGGGGAGCTGTTTTTT. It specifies CASSLGAGGGFAGELFF.

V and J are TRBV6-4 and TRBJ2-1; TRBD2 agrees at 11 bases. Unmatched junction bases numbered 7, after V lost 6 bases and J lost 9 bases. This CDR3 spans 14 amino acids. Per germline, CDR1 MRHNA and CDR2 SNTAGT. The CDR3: CASRELAGEGEQFF. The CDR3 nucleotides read TGTGCCAGCAGGGAACTAGCGGGGGAGGGTGAGCAGTTCTTC.

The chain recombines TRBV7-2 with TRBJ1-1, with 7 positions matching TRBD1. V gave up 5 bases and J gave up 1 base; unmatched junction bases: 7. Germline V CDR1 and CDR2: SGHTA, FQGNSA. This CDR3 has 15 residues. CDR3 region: CASSGDRRANTEAFF. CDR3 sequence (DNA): TGTGCCAGCAGCGGGGACAGAAGGGCGAACACTGAAGCTTTCTTT.

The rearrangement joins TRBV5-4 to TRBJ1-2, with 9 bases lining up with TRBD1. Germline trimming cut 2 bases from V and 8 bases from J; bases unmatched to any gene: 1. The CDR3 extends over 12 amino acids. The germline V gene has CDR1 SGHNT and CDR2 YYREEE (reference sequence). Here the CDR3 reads CASSLDRGGYTF. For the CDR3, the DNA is TGTGCCAGCAGCTTAGACAGGGGGGGCTACACCTTC.

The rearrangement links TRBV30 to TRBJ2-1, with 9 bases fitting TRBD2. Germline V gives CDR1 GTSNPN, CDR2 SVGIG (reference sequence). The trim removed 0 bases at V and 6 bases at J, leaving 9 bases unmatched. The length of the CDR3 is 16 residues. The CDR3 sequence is CAWSVASGIRGNEQFF. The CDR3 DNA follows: TGTGCCTGGAGTGTGGCTAGCGGGATTAGGGGCAATGAGCAGTTCTTC.

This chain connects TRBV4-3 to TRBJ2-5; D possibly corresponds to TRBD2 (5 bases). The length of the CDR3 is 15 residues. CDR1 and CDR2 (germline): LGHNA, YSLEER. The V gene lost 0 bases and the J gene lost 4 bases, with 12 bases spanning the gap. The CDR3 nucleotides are TGCGCCAGCAGCCAAGACCGGGCGGGCCCAGAGACCCAGTACTTC. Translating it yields CASSQDRAGPETQYF.

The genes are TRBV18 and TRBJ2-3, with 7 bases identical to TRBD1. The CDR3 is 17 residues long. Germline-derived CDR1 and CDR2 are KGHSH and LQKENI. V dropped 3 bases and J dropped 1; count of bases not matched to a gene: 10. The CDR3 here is CASSPGVMGQRTDTQYF. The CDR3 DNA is TGTGCCAGCTCACCGGGAGTTATGGGACAGCGCACAGATACGCAGTATTTT.

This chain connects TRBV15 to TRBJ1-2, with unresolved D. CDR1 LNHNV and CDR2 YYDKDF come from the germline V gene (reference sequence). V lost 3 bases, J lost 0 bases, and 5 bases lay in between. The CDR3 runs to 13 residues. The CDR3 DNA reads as TGTGCCACCAGCAGGGGAGCTAACTATGGCTACACCTTC. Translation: CATSRGANYGYTF.

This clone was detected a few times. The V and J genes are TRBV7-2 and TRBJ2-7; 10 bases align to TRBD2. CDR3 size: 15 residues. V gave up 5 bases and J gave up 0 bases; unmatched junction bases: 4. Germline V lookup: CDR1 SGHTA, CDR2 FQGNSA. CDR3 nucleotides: TGTGCCAGCAGCACCTCTAGCGGGAGCTCCTACGAGCAGTACTTC. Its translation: CASSTSSGSSYEQYF.

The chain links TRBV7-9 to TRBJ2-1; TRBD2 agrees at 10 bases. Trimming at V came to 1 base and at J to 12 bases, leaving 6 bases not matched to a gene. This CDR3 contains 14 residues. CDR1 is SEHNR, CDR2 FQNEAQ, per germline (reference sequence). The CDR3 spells CASSLDLAGAGQFF. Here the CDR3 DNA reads TGTGCCAGCAGCTTAGATCTAGCGGGGGCTGGGCAGTTCTTC.

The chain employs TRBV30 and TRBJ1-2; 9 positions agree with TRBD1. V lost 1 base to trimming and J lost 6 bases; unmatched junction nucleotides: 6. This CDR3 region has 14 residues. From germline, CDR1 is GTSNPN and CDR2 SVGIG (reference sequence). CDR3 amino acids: CAWSAPTGGHGYTF. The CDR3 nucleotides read TGTGCCTGGAGTGCCCCGACAGGGGGACATGGCTACACCTTC.

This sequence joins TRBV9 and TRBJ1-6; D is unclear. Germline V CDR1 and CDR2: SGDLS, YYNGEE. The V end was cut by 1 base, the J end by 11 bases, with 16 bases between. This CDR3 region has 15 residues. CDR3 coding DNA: TGTGCCAGCAGCGTAATCGACTCCCTCGAGACACCCCTCCACTTT. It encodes CASSVIDSLETPLHF. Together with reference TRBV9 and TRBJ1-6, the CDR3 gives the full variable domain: DSGVTQTPKHLITATGQRVTLRCSPRSGDLSVYWYQQSLDQGLQFLIQYYNGEERAKGNILERFSAQQFPDLHSELNLSSLELGDSALYFCASSVIDSLETPLHFGNGTRLTVT.

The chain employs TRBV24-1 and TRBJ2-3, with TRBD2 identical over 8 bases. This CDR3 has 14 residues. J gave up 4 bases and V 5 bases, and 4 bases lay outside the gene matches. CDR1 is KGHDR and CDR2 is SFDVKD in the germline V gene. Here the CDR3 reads CATSAERGSDTQYF. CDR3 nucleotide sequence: TGTGCCACCAGTGCTGAGCGGGGGTCAGATACGCAGTATTTT.

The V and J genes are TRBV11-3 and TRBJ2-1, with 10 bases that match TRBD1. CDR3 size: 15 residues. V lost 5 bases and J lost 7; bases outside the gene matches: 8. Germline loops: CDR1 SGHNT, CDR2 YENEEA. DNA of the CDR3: TGTGCCAGCAGCCAAGGGACAGGGGCCTTTAATGAGCAGTTCTTC. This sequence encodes CASSQGTGAFNEQFF.

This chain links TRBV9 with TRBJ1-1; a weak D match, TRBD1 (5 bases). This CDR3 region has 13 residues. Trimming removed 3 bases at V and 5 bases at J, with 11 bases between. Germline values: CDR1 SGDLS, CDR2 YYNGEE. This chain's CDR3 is CASSGQFGTEAFF. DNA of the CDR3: TGTGCCAGCAGCGGACAGTTCGGGACTGAAGCTTTCTTT.

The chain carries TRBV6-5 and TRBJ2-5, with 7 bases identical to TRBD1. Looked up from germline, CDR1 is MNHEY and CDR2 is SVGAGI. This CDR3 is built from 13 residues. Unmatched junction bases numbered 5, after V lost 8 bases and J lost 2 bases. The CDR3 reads CASSRDRQETQYF. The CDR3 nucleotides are TGTGCCAGCTCGAGGGACAGACAAGAGACCCAGTACTTC.

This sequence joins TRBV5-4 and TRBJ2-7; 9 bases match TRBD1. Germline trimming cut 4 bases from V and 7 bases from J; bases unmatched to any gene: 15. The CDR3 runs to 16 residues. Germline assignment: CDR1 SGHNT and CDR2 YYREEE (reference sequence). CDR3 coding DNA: TGTGCCAGCAGCCCCCTTACCGGACAGGGGATGAGGGAGCAGTACTTC. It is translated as CASSPLTGQGMREQYF.

The CDR3 is CASTALAVDLDTQYF. CDR3 in DNA: TGTGCCAGCACGGCATTAGCGGTTGATCTAGATACGCAGTATTTT. The V gene is TRBV28, the J gene TRBJ2-3; TRBD2 might be the D (6 bases). Trimming shortened V by 7 bases and J by 5 bases, and 19 bases separated the two germline ends. CDR1 is MDHEN and CDR2 is SYDVKM in the germline V gene. The CDR3 loop spans 15 amino acids. Using reference TRBV28 and TRBJ2-3 for the parts outside the CDR3, the full variable domain is DVKVTQSSRYLVKRTGEKVFLECVQDMDHENMFWYRQDPGLGLRLIYFSYDVKMKEKGDIPEGYSVSREKKERFSLILESASTNQTSMYLCASTALAVDLDTQYFGPGTRLTVL.

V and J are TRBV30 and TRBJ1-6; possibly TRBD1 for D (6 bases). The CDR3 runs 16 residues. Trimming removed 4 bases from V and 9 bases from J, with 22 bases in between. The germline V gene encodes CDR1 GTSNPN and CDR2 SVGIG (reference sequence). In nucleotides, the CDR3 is TGTGCCTGGATTCAAGCAGGACAGAGCCTAATTTCACCCCTCCACTTT. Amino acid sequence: CAWIQAGQSLISPLHF.

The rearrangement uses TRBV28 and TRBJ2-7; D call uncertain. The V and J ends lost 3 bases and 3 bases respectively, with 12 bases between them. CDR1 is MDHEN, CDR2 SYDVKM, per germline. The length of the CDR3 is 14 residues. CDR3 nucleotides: TGTGCCAGCAGTTTCCGGTGGTCTGGCTACGAGCAGTACTTC. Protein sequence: CASSFRWSGYEQYF.